The source of this T cell receptor (beta chain) is a study of cytomegalovirus exposure and HLA in healthy donors. Study findings and constraints: A later analysis reportedly found fewer N-insertions in an Asian-associated ancestry cluster than the roughly 670-donor mean. A prior analysis recorded that most TCR beta V segments were productive about 90% or about 30% of the time.

Points on this clone: What it binds is unknown.

In the PCR, 60 Vbeta and 13 Jbeta primers were used. Clones were read by immunoSEQ multiplex PCR, and TCRdb kept only the in-frame ones, dropping some. The sample gives 150,000 to 200,000 clones, 70% to 85% of which show up once; 1.5% to 2% is in the top ten. Specimen: PBMCs. This receptor was taken from a woman in her twenties or thirties in good health and CMV-seronegative.

CDR3 residues: CASSIDGETQYF. The CDR3 coding sequence is TGTGCCAGTAGTATAGACGGGGAGACCCAGTACTTC. The chain carries TRBV19 and TRBJ2-5; D not resolved. V lost 0 bases and J 5 bases, leaving 4 bases between the germline ends. This CDR3 spans 12 amino acids. Germline CDR1 is LNHDA and CDR2 is SQIVND (reference sequence).